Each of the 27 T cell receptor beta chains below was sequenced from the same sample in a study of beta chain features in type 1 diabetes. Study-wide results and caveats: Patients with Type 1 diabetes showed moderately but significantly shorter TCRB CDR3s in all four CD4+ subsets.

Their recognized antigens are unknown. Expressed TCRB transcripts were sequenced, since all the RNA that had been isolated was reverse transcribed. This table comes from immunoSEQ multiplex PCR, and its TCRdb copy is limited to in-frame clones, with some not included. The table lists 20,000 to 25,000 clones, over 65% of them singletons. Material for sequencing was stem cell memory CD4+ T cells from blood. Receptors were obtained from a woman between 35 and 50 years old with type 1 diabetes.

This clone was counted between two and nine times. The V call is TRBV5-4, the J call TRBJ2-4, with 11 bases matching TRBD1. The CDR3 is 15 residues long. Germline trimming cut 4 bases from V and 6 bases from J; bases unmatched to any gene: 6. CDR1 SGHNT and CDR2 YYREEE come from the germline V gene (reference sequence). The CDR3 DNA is TGTGCCAGCAGCCCACCGGGACAGGGGGGAAACATTCAGTACTTC. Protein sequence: CASSPPGQGGNIQYF.

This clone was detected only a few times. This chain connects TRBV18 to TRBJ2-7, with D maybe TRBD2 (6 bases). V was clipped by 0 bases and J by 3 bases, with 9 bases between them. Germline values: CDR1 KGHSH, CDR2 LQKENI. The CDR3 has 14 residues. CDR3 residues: CASSPPPGVYEQYF. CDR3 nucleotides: TGTGCCAGCTCACCACCGCCGGGGGTCTACGAGCAGTACTTC.

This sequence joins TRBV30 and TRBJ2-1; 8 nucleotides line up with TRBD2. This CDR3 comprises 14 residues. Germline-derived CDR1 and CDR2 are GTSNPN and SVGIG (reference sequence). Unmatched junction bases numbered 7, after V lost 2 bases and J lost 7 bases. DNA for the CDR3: TGTGCCTGGAGTTTCAGCGGGAGCCAGAATGAGCAGTTCTTC. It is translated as CAWSFSGSQNEQFF.

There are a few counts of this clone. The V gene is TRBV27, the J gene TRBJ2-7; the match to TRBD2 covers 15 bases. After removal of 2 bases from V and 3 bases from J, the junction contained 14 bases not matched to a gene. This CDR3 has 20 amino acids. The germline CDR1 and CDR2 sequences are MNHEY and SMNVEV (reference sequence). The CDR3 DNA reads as TGTGCCAGCAGTTTAAACCCCTTTAGGACTAGCGGGAGGGCCTACTACGAGCAGTACTTC. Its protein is CASSLNPFRTSGRAYYEQYF.

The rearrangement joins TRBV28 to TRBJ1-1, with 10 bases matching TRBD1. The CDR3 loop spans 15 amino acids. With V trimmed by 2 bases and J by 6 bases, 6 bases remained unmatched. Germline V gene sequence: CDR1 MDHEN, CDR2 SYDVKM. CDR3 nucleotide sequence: TGTGCCAGCAGTTTACCCGGGACAGGGGCCGCTGAAGCTTTCTTT. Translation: CASSLPGTGAAEAFF.

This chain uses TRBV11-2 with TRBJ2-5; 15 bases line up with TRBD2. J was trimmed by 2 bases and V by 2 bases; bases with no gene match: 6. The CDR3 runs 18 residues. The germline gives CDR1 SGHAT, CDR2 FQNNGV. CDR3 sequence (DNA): TGTGCCAGCAGCTTACGGACTAGCGGGGGGGCCCGTCAAGAGACCCAGTACTTC. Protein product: CASSLRTSGGARQETQYF.

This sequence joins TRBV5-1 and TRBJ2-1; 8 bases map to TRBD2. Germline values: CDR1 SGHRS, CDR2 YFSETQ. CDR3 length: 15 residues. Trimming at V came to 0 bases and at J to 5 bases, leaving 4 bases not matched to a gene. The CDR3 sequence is CASSLESGSHNEQFF. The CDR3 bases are TGCGCCAGCAGCTTGGAGAGCGGGAGCCACAATGAGCAGTTCTTC.

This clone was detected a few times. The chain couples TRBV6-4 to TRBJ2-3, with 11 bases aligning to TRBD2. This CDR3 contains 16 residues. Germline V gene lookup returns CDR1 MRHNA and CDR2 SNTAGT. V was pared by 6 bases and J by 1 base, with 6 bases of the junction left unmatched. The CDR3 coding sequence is TGTGCCAGCAGCCAACTAGCGGGAGTGGGCACAGATACGCAGTATTTT. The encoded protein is CASSQLAGVGTDTQYF.

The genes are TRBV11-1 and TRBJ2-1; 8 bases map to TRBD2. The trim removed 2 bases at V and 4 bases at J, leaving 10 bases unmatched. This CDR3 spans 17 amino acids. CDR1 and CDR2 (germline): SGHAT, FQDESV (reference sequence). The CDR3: CASSLLAGRGGYNEQFF. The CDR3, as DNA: TGTGCCAGCAGCTTATTAGCGGGAAGAGGGGGTTACAATGAGCAGTTCTTC.

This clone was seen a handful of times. The CDR3 protein is CASSSQTGVGNSPLHF. The CDR3 nucleotides are TGTGCCAGCAGCTCCCAGACGGGGGTCGGTAATTCACCCCTCCACTTT. The V and J genes are TRBV9 and TRBJ1-6, with TRBD1 as a possible D gene (5 bases). Looked up from germline, CDR1 is SGDLS and CDR2 is YYNGEE. CDR3 size: 16 residues. Trimming shortened V by 4 bases and J by 6 bases, and 17 bases separated the two germline ends.

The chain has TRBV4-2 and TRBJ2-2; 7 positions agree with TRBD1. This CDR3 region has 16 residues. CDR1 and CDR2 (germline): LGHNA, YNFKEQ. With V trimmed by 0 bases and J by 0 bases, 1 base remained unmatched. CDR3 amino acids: CASSQEGTANTGELFF. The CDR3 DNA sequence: TGTGCCAGCAGCCAAGAAGGGACAGCGAACACCGGGGAGCTGTTTTTT.

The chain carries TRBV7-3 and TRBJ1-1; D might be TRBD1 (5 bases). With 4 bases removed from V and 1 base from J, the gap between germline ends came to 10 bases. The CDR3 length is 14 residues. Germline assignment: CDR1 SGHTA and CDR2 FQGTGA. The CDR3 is CASSSDRQNTEAFF. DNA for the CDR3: TGTGCCAGCAGCTCCGACAGACAGAACACTGAAGCTTTCTTT.

This CDR3 is CASSLGQINQPQHF. In DNA, the CDR3 is TGTGCCAGCAGCTTAGGGCAGATCAATCAGCCCCAGCATTTT. The rearrangement links TRBV7-2 to TRBJ1-5; D unresolved. Trimming removed 1 base from V and 3 bases from J, with 7 bases in between. In germline, CDR1 is SGHTA, CDR2 FQGNSA. This CDR3 is built from 14 residues.

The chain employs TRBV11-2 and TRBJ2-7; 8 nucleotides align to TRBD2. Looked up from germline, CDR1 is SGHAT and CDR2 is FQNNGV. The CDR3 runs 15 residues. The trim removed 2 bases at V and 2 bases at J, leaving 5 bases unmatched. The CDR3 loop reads CASSLLAGHTYEQYF. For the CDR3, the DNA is TGTGCCAGCAGCTTACTAGCGGGCCACACCTACGAGCAGTACTTC.

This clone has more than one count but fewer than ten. This chain's CDR3 is CASLVAGASYEQYF. The CDR3 DNA reads as TGTGCCAGCCTCGTCGCAGGGGCTTCCTACGAGCAGTACTTC. V usage is TRBV6-1 and J usage is TRBJ2-7, with D possibly being TRBD1 (6 bases). V shed 8 bases and J shed 1 base, with 15 bases lying between them. CDR3 length: 14 residues. Looked up from germline, CDR1 is MNHNS and CDR2 is SASEGT.

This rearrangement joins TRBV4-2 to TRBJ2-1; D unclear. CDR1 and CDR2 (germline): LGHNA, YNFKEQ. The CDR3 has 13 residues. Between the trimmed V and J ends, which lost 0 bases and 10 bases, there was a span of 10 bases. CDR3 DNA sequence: TGTGCCAGCAGCCAAGAACCGTCCGGGGAGCAGTTCTTC. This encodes CASSQEPSGEQFF.

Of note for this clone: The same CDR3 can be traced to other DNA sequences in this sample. CDR3 DNA: TGTGCCAGCAGCTCCGGGACAGGGCAAGAGACCCAGTACTTC. Translated, it gives CASSSGTGQETQYF. The rearrangement links TRBV6-5 to TRBJ2-5, with TRBD1 matching over 9 bases. V was clipped by 6 bases and J by 2 bases; unmatched bases: 4. Germline CDR1 MNHEY, CDR2 SVGAGI. The length of the CDR3 is 14 residues.

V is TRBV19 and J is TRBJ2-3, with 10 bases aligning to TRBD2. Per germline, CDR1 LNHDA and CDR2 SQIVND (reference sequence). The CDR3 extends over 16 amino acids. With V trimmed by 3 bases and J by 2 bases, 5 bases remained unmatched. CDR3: CASSIPSGGFTDTQYF. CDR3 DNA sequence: TGTGCCAGTAGTATTCCTAGCGGGGGATTCACAGATACGCAGTATTTT.

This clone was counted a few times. The CDR3 DNA reads TGTGCCAGCAGCTTACAAGGGGGCGGCCGGAACACTGAAGCTTTCTTT. Translated, it gives CASSLQGGGRNTEAFF. This chain uses TRBV7-2 with TRBJ1-1, with 7 nucleotides matching TRBD1. CDR1 and CDR2 (germline): SGHTA, FQGNSA. V gave up 2 bases and J gave up 1 base; unmatched junction bases: 7. The CDR3 length is 16 residues. Using reference TRBV7-2 and TRBJ1-1 for the parts outside the CDR3, the full variable domain is GAGVSQSPSNKVTEKGKDVELRCDPISGHTALYWYRQSLGQGLEFLIYFQGNSAPDKSGLPSDRFSAERTGGSVSTLTIQRTQQEDSAVYLCASSLQGGGRNTEAFFGQGTRLTVV.

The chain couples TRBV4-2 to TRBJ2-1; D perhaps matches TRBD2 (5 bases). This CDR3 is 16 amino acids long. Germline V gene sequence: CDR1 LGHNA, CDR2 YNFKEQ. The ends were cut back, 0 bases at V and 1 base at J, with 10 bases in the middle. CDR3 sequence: CASSQDRRTSYNEQFF. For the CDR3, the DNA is TGTGCCAGCAGCCAAGATCGCCGGACTTCCTACAATGAGCAGTTCTTC.

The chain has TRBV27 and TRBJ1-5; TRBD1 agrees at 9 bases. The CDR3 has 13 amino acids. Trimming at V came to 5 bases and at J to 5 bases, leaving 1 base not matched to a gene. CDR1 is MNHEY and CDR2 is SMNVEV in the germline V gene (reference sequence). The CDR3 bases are TGTGCCAGCAGTGGGGACAGGGATCAGCCCCAGCATTTT. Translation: CASSGDRDQPQHF.

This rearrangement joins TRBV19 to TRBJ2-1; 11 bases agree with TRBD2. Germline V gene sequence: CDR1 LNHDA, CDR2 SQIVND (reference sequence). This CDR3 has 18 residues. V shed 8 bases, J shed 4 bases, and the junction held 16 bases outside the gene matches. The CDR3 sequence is CASSSQGSASGRYNEQFF. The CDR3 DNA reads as TGTGCCAGTTCGAGTCAGGGTTCGGCTAGCGGGAGGTACAATGAGCAGTTCTTC.

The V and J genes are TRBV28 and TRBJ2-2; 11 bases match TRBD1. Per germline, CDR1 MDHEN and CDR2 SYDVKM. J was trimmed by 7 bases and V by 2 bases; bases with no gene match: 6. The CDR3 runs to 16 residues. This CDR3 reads CASSLGGTGGIGELFF. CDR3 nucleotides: TGTGCCAGCAGTTTAGGCGGGACAGGGGGGATCGGGGAGCTGTTTTTT.

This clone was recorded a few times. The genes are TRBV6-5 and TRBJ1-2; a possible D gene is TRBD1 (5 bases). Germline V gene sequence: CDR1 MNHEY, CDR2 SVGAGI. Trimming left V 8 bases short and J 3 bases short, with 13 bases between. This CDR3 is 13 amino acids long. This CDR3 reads CASGDSSYYGYTF. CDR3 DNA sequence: TGTGCCAGCGGGGACTCCTCTTACTATGGCTACACCTTC.

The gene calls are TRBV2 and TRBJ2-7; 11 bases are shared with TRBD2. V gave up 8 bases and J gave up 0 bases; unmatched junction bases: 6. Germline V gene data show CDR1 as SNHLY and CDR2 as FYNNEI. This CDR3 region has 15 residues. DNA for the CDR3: TGTGCCAGCGCTGAGACTAGCGGGACCTCCTACGAGCAGTACTTC. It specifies CASAETSGTSYEQYF.

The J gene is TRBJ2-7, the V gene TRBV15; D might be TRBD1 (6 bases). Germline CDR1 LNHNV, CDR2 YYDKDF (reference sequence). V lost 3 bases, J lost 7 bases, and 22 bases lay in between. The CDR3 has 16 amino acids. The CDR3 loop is CATSSPVLGAMGEQYF. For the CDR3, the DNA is TGTGCCACCAGCAGTCCCGTTTTGGGGGCGATGGGGGAGCAGTACTTC.

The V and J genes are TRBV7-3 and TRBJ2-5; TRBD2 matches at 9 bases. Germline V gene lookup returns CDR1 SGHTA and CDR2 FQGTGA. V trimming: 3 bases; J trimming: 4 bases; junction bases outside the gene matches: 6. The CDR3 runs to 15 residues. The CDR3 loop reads CASSFLAGEGETQYF. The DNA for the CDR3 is TGTGCCAGCAGCTTCTTAGCGGGAGAGGGAGAGACCCAGTACTTC.